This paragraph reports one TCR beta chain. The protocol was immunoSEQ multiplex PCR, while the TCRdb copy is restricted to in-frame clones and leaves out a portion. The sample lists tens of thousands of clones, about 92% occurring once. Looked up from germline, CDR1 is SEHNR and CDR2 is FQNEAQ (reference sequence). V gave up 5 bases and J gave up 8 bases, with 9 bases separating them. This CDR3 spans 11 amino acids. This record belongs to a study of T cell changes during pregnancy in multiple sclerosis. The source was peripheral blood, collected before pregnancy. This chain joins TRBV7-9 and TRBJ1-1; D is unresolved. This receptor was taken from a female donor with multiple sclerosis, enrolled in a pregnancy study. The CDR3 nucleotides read TGTGCCAGCAGCGTCTTCGGGGAAGCTTTCTTT. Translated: CASSVFGEAFF. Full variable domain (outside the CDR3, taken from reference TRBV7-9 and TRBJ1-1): DTGVSQNPRHKITKRGQNVTFRCDPISEHNRLYWYRQTLGQGPEFLTYFQNEAQLEKSRLLSDRFSAERPKGSFSTLEIQRTEQGDSAMYLCASSVFGEAFFGQGTRLTVV.